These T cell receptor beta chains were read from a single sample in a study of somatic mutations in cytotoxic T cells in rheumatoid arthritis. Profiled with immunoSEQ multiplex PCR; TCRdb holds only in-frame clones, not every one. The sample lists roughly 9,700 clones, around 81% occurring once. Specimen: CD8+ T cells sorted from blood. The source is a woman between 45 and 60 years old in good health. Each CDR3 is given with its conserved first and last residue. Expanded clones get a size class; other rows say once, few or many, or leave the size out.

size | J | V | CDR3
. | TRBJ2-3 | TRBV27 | CASSFNSDTQYF
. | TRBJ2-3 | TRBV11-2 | CASSLGQSVTDTQYF
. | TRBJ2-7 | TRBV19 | CASTPSSDRGYEQYF
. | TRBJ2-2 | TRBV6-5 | CATEASGTGELFF
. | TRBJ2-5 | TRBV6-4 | CASSRRGGEGETQYF
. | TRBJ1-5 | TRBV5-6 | CASSLGLRNQPQHF
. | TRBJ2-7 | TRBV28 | CASSSLKSTSGGAYEQYF
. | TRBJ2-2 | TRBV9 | CASSVQGVEELFF
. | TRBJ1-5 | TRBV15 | CATSRDSDQPQHF
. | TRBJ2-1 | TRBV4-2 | CASSQDADNYNEQFF
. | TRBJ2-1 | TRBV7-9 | CASSLTGPWDNEQFF
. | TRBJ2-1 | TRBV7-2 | CASEGGVHNEQFF
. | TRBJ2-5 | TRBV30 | CAWSPRGQETQYF
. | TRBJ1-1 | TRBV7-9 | CASSLTANTEAFF
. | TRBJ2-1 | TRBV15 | CATSRGTSGRASEQFF
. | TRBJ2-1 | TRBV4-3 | CASSQDTEDEQFF
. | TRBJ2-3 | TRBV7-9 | CASSPRLGLAGGRGDTQYF
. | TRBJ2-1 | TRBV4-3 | CASSHDRVLAGYNEQFF
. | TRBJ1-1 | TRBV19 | CASSPGTVNTEAFF
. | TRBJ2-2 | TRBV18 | CASSRGMWKLFF
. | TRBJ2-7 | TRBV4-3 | CASSQDPSGIYEQYF
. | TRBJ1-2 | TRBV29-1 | CSVTTVYGYTF
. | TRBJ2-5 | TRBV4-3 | CASSQSRLQDQETQYF
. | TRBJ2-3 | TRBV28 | CASSYGQAGTDTQYF
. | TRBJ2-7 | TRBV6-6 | CASRGQEQYF
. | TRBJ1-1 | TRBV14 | CASSPRGVNTEAFF
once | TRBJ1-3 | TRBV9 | CASSVAMGPGENTIYF
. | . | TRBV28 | CASSLGGIEQYF
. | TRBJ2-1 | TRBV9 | CASSYTLGTWEQFF
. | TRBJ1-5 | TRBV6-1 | CASSEARGSSQPQHF
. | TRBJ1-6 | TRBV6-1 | CASSEGELRPLHF
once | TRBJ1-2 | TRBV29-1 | CSVEKENPYGYTF
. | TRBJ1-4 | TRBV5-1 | CASSLGSGTNEKLFF
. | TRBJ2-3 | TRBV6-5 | CASSPRDSTDTQYF
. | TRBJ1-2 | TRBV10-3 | CAISEWTGGGGYGYTF
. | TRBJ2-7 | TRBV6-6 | CASSSLAGGTEQYF
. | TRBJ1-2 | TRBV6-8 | CASTQGEGAGYGYTF
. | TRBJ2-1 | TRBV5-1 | CASSLAGFSYNEQFF
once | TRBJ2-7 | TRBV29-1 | CSVRLETPYEQYF
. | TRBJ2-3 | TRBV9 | CASSVGGVSVRTDTQYF
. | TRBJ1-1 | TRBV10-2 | CASSLKPPLNTEAFF
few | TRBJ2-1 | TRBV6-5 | CASSGLEHDEQFF
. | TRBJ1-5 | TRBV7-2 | CASSFHANSNQPQHF
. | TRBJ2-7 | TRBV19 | CASSIDLGTGAYEQYF
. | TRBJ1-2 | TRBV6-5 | CASTPEGSSYGYTF
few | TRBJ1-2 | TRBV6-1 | CASSKDFLYGYTF
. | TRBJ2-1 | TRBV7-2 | CASSREEYNEQFF
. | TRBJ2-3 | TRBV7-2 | CASSYPDQRGGDTQYF
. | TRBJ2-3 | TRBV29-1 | CSLILGAPDTQYF
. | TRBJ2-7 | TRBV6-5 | CASSGQGLGDEQYF
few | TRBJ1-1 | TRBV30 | CAWSPIMGRNTEAFF
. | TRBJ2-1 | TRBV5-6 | CASSFQGTEEQFF
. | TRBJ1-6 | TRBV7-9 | CASSSRDSESPLHF
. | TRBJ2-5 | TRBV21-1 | CASSYNIDKETQYF
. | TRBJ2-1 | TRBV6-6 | CASSGGTSGNVDEQFF